This TCR beta chain is drawn from a study of tumor-infiltrating lymphocytes in primary liver carcinoma. A constant-region primer served to make TCR beta cDNA from roughly 500 ng total RNA. Sequencing libraries for TCR beta derived from three nested multiplex PCR rounds that used slightly modified ARM-PCR. TCRdb recomputed calls from the multiplex PCR reads with MiXCR, one row per CDR3 protein. The table shows 90,000 to 150,000 distinct CDR3 sequences, with approximately 71% occurring only once. Starting material for RNA and DNA co-extraction consisted of roughly 17-31 mg of unsorted bulk tissue. Sample: tumor-adjacent normal liver tissue. The source of this sequence is a woman aged 55-70 years with primary liver carcinoma and hepatitis B virus infection.

Written as DNA, the CDR3 is TGTGCCAGCAACAGAGCCGGGCTCTCCTACAATGAGCAGTTCTTC. This gives the protein CASNRAGLSYNEQFF. The chain couples TRBV4-2 to TRBJ2-1, with D unclear. From germline, CDR1 is LGHNA and CDR2 YNFKEQ. V gave up 7 bases and J gave up 0 bases, with 13 bases separating them. The CDR3 length is 15 residues.